Presented here are 18 T cell receptor beta chains from one specimen sequenced in a study of T cells in localized non-small cell lung cancer. Some clones are missing from TCRdb's copy, which holds only in-frame ones; the method was immunoSEQ multiplex PCR. This sample has 40,000 or so clones, with about 80% found just once. Sequenced material: peripheral blood, taken before any cancer treatment. The source of these receptors is a male donor at least 60 years old with stage III squamous cell lung carcinoma.

This chain uses TRBV7-9 with TRBJ2-1; TRBD1 is a possible D gene (5 bases). Per germline, CDR1 SEHNR and CDR2 FQNEAQ (reference sequence). V gave up 5 bases and J gave up 1 base, with 12 bases separating them. The CDR3 runs 15 residues. For the CDR3, the DNA is TGTGCCAGCAGCACCAGGGTGGGGTCCTACAATGAGCAGTTCTTC. Amino acids: CASSTRVGSYNEQFF.

The chain recombines TRBV14 with TRBJ2-1; D is perhaps TRBD2 (6 bases). V was clipped by 4 bases and J by 0 bases, with 10 bases between them. The CDR3 spans 15 residues. CDR1 SGHDN and CDR2 FVKESK come from the germline V gene. This chain's CDR3 is CASSPRDFSYNEQFF. CDR3 sequence (DNA): TGTGCCAGCAGCCCAAGGGACTTCTCCTACAATGAGCAGTTCTTC.

This clone is a singleton in its sample. The chain recombines TRBV19 with TRBJ1-2; the D gene is possibly TRBD1 (6 bases). Trimming took off 3 bases at V and 2 bases at J, with 7 bases between the two ends. Germline-derived CDR1 and CDR2 are LNHDA and SQIVND (reference sequence). The length of the CDR3 is 13 residues. CDR3 region: CASSMTGNYGYTF. CDR3 nucleotides: TGTGCCAGTAGTATGACAGGCAACTATGGCTACACCTTC.

This clone appeared a single time. The chain uses TRBV14 and TRBJ2-1, with 13 bases lining up with TRBD2. The V gene's germline CDR1 is SGHDN and CDR2 FVKESK. The CDR3 consists of 15 residues. Trimming at V came to 4 bases and at J to 6 bases, leaving 3 bases not matched to a gene. For the CDR3, the DNA is TGTGCCAGCAGCCCACTAGCGGGGGGGCCCAATGAGCAGTTCTTC. Amino acid sequence: CASSPLAGGPNEQFF.

This chain uses TRBV7-9 with TRBJ2-2; D could derive from TRBD1 or TRBD2 (6 bases each). This CDR3 is 16 amino acids long. Germline CDR1 and CDR2: SEHNR and FQNEAQ (reference sequence). V was pared by 5 bases and J by 1 base, with 14 bases between. The CDR3: CASSRRGGRNTGELFF. The DNA for the CDR3 is TGTGCCAGCAGCCGCCGAGGGGGGAGGAACACCGGGGAGCTGTTTTTT.

This chain uses TRBV6-5 with TRBJ2-1; 11 bases agree with TRBD1. The germline V gene encodes CDR1 MNHEY and CDR2 SVGAGI. This CDR3 spans 16 amino acids. Trimming took 1 base from V and 7 from J; bases not matched to a gene: 6. CDR3 in DNA: TGTGCCAGCAGTTACTTCGGGACAGGGGGGTTGAATGAGCAGTTCTTC. Translation: CASSYFGTGGLNEQFF.

The chain carries TRBV7-2 and TRBJ1-4; TRBD1 matches at 7 bases. CDR1 and CDR2 from the germline V gene are SGHTA and FQGNSA. With V trimmed by 2 bases and J by 7 bases, 4 bases remained unmatched. The length of the CDR3 is 14 residues. The CDR3 DNA reads TGTGCCAGCAGCTTATCAGGGGGTGGTGAAAAACTGTTTTTT. Its translation is CASSLSGGGEKLFF. Full variable domain (rest looked up from reference TRBV7-2 and TRBJ1-4): GAGVSQSPSNKVTEKGKDVELRCDPISGHTALYWYRQSLGQGLEFLIYFQGNSAPDKSGLPSDRFSAERTGGSVSTLTIQRTQQEDSAVYLCASSLSGGGEKLFFGSGTQLSVL.

The genes are TRBV2 and TRBJ1-4; D is perhaps TRBD1 (5 bases). V shed 2 bases and J shed 8 bases, with 27 bases lying between them. The CDR3 loop spans 19 amino acids. The V gene's germline CDR1 is SNHLY and CDR2 FYNNEI. CDR3 protein: CASSEQQYRFGGDLEKLFF. The CDR3 DNA reads TGTGCCAGCAGTGAACAACAATATAGGTTTGGGGGAGACTTGGAAAAACTGTTTTTT.

This clone was seen a single time. This rearrangement joins TRBV27 to TRBJ1-2; D perhaps matches TRBD1 (5 bases). Germline CDR1 reads MNHEY; CDR2 reads SMNVEV (reference sequence). This CDR3 is built from 14 residues. The V gene lost 5 bases and the J gene lost 4 bases, with 14 bases spanning the gap. The CDR3 sequence: CASSPLGAFYGYTF. As DNA, the CDR3 is TGTGCCAGCAGTCCACTCGGGGCATTCTATGGCTACACCTTC.

This clone was picked up one time. This chain joins TRBV9 and TRBJ2-1; 10 bases map to TRBD1. Per the germline V gene, CDR1 is SGDLS and CDR2 is YYNGEE. The CDR3 is made up of 13 amino acids. V shed 4 bases and J 6 bases; nucleotides not matched to a gene: 1. Written as DNA, the CDR3 is TGTGCCAGCAGCTGGACAGGGGGCAATGAGCAGTTCTTC. It is translated as CASSWTGGNEQFF.

The chain recombines TRBV19 with TRBJ1-3; 11 nucleotides agree with TRBD1. Germline V gene data show CDR1 as LNHDA and CDR2 as SQIVND (reference sequence). This CDR3 contains 16 residues. The V and J ends lost 7 bases and 0 bases, in that order; junction bases with no gene match: 5. The CDR3 sequence: CASIGQGAYSGNTIYF. The DNA for the CDR3 is TGTGCCAGTATTGGACAGGGGGCCTACTCTGGAAACACCATATATTTT.

The chain recombines TRBV10-2 with TRBJ1-1; the D is unclear. The ends were cut back, 3 bases at V and 1 base at J, with 6 bases in the middle. The CDR3 covers 13 residues. From germline, CDR1 is WSHSY and CDR2 SAAADI. As DNA, the CDR3 is TGCGCCAGCAGTGATTCGGGGAACACTGAAGCTTTCTTT. Its translation: CASSDSGNTEAFF.

The V call is TRBV5-1, the J call TRBJ2-1; perhaps TRBD2 as D (6 bases). Germline CDR1 SGHRS, CDR2 YFSETQ. The CDR3 has 17 amino acids. Trimming removed 2 bases from V and 4 bases from J, with 19 bases in between. For the CDR3, the DNA is TGCGCCAGCAGCTTACTCCCCGACGGGGGTTTTTACAATGAGCAGTTCTTC. Its protein product is CASSLLPDGGFYNEQFF.

V and J are TRBV30 and TRBJ2-7; TRBD2 is a possible D gene (6 bases). Germline V lookup: CDR1 GTSNPN, CDR2 SVGIG (reference sequence). Trimming pared 5 bases from V and 3 bases from J, leaving 14 bases between. This CDR3 has 13 residues. The DNA of the CDR3 is TGTGCCTGGGTAGGGGACTCCTTCTACGAGCAGTACTTC. It encodes CAWVGDSFYEQYF.

The chain employs TRBV11-2 and TRBJ1-1; D is perhaps TRBD1 (5 bases). Trimming took 4 bases from V and 1 from J, leaving 13 bases between them. The CDR3 consists of 15 residues. Germline CDR1 is SGHAT and CDR2 is FQNNGV. The CDR3 DNA reads as TGTGCCAGCAGCTCGCAGGGCCTAGGGAACACTGAAGCTTTCTTT. Translating it yields CASSSQGLGNTEAFF. Full variable domain (rest looked up from reference TRBV11-2 and TRBJ1-1): EAGVAQSPRYKIIEKRQSVAFWCNPISGHATLYWYQQILGQGPKLLIQFQNNGVVDDSQLPKDRFSAERLKGVDSTLKIQPAKLEDSAVYLCASSSQGLGNTEAFFGQGTRLTVV.

The genes are TRBV11-2 and TRBJ2-7; no definite D call. Germline V gene lookup returns CDR1 SGHAT and CDR2 FQNNGV. This CDR3 region has 14 residues. Deletions cut 1 base from V and 1 base from J, with 8 bases between. The CDR3, as DNA: TGTGCCAGCAGCTTAGTATCTAGTTCCTACGAGCAGTACTTC. Translating gives CASSLVSSSYEQYF. The whole variable domain, filled in from reference TRBV11-2 and TRBJ2-7, reads EAGVAQSPRYKIIEKRQSVAFWCNPISGHATLYWYQQILGQGPKLLIQFQNNGVVDDSQLPKDRFSAERLKGVDSTLKIQPAKLEDSAVYLCASSLVSSSYEQYFGPGTRLTVT.

This clone was seen only once. The chain joins TRBV29-1 to TRBJ2-1, with D perhaps TRBD1 or TRBD2 (5 bases each). V was trimmed by 4 bases and J by 8 bases, leaving 12 bases between them. The CDR3 is made up of 12 amino acids. The V gene's germline CDR1 is SQVTM and CDR2 ANQGSEA. The CDR3 region is CSVVPGAYEQFF. In DNA form, the CDR3 reads TGCAGCGTTGTCCCCGGGGCGTATGAGCAGTTCTTC.

V gene TRBV19 combines with J gene TRBJ2-3, with TRBD1 as a possible D gene (6 bases). The germline gives CDR1 LNHDA, CDR2 SQIVND (reference sequence). Trimming removed 5 bases at V and 0 bases at J, with 9 bases between. The CDR3 sequence is 14 residues long. In DNA, the CDR3 is TGTGCCAGTAGTGACGACAGGAGCACAGATACGCAGTATTTT. Translated, it gives CASSDDRSTDTQYF.